This T cell receptor beta chain was obtained from a study of blood T cell repertoires in COVID-19. Study information: From the United States, Italy and Spain came samples of acute and convalescent COVID-19. Sources were T cells, B-cell-depleted T cells, or PBMCs; the material itself was cDNA or gDNA.

The germline gives CDR1 MGHDK, CDR2 SYGVNS. Trimming shortened V by 3 bases and J by 4 bases, and 9 bases separated the two germline ends. The CDR3 covers 13 residues. As processed by the authors: Cell counts per sample came from amplifying reference gene primers. Method: immunoSEQ multiplex PCR; TCRdb's copy keeps in-frame clones and lacks some. The DNA was the basis for D and trimming; V, J and clone size are from that table. The table includes roughly 76,000 clones, 70% to 80% detected once. The sample comprised peripheral blood. This sequence was found in a human donor in a cohort sampled during active COVID-19. The J gene is TRBJ1-2, the V gene TRBV25-1, with D tentatively TRBD1 (5 bases). The CDR3 sequence: CASSDGGGYGYTF. The DNA for the CDR3 is TGTGCCAGCAGTGACGGCGGGGGCTATGGCTACACCTTC.